The 30 T cell receptor beta chains listed next were all sequenced from one sample in a study of shared clonotypes between healthy human individuals. Assay: immunoSEQ multiplex PCR; the TCRdb copy retains only in-frame clones and omits some. This sample yields some 2,500,000 clones, of which less than 95% are seen a single time; about 0.41% belongs to the top ten. The sequenced sample was naive CD4+ T cells from PBMCs. Subset: CD45RA+ positively selected. The receptors originated from a young man in good health. Some clones in this sample may be carry-over from other donors' samples.

To note about this clone: Other DNA sequences in this sample translate to the same CDR3. The V call is TRBV6-1, the J call TRBJ2-7; D gene uncertain. CDR1 MNHNS and CDR2 SASEGT come from the germline V gene. Between the trimmed V and J ends, which lost 3 bases and 0 bases, there was a span of 9 bases. The CDR3 has 14 residues. DNA for the CDR3: TGTGCCAGCAGTGAGACCGAGAGCTCCTACGAGCAGTACTTC. This sequence encodes CASSETESSYEQYF.

The chain couples TRBV4-2 to TRBJ1-6, with D perhaps matching TRBD1 (5 bases). The CDR3 length is 16 residues. The ends were cut back, 2 bases at V and 5 bases at J, with 13 bases in the middle. The V gene's germline CDR1 is LGHNA and CDR2 YNFKEQ. The CDR3 protein is CASSQLQGVNNSPLHF. Written as DNA, the CDR3 is TGTGCCAGCAGCCAATTGCAGGGAGTGAATAATTCACCCCTCCACTTT.

This sequence joins TRBV6-4 and TRBJ1-2; D gene ambiguous. CDR1 is MRHNA and CDR2 is SNTAGT in the germline V gene. The CDR3 length is 12 residues. Trimming removed 2 bases at V and 4 bases at J, with 5 bases between. The CDR3 loop reads CASSDDGYGYTF. CDR3 bases: TGTGCCAGCAGTGACGACGGCTATGGCTACACCTTC.

J is TRBJ2-1 and V is TRBV6-1; no reliable D call. The CDR3 loop spans 13 amino acids. CDR1 is MNHNS and CDR2 is SASEGT in the germline V gene. Trimming cost V 7 bases and J 5 bases, with 12 bases left between them. This CDR3 is CASMRLYNNEQFF. The CDR3 DNA reads as TGTGCCAGCATGAGGCTATACAACAATGAGCAGTTCTTC.

The chain uses TRBV5-8 and TRBJ2-6, with 8 bases lining up with TRBD1. CDR1 and CDR2 (germline): SGHTS, YDEGEE. The CDR3 has 17 residues. J was trimmed by 0 bases and V by 4 bases; bases with no gene match: 6. CDR3 sequence: CASSPGTGNSGANVLTF. CDR3 nucleotide sequence: TGTGCCAGCAGCCCCGGGACAGGCAACTCTGGGGCCAACGTCCTGACTTTC.

V usage is TRBV18 and J usage is TRBJ1-1; TRBD1 might be the D (5 bases). The V end lost 3 bases, the J end lost 10 bases, and 21 bases lay between the germline ends. Germline V gives CDR1 KGHSH, CDR2 LQKENI. CDR3 length: 15 amino acids. The CDR3 region is CASSPTRDGAFRAFF. The DNA of the CDR3 is TGTGCCAGCTCACCCACTCGGGACGGAGCTTTTCGAGCTTTCTTT.

The chain recombines TRBV11-2 with TRBJ1-5; D not certain. This CDR3 region has 16 residues. The ends were cut back, 0 bases at V and 0 bases at J, with 9 bases in the middle. Germline V gene sequence: CDR1 SGHAT, CDR2 FQNNGV. The CDR3 reads CASSLDGSYSNQPQHF. DNA for the CDR3: TGTGCCAGCAGCTTAGATGGCAGCTATAGCAATCAGCCCCAGCATTTT.

About this clone itself: This same CDR3 is encoded by further DNA sequences in the sample. The chain recombines TRBV27 with TRBJ2-7; D is uncertain. The V end was cut by 2 bases, the J end by 4 bases, with 6 bases between. The V gene's germline CDR1 is MNHEY and CDR2 SMNVEV (reference sequence). The CDR3 loop spans 12 amino acids. CDR3 amino acids: CASSLLGYEQYF. The DNA of the CDR3 is TGTGCCAGCAGTTTACTGGGTTACGAGCAGTACTTC.

The chain combines TRBV11-2 with TRBJ2-5; 10 nucleotides agree with TRBD2. In germline, CDR1 is SGHAT, CDR2 FQNNGV. This CDR3 is 16 amino acids long. The ends lost 5 bases at V and 1 base at J; junction bases unmatched: 7. The DNA for the CDR3 is TGTGCCAGCAGCCCTGGACTAGCGGTGGCCCAAGAGACCCAGTACTTC. Translation: CASSPGLAVAQETQYF.

The J gene is TRBJ2-7, the V gene TRBV7-9, with D tentatively TRBD2 (5 bases). This CDR3 spans 14 amino acids. Trimming stripped 2 bases from V and 2 bases from J, with 10 bases between. CDR1 is SEHNR and CDR2 is FQNEAQ in the germline V gene (reference sequence). The DNA of the CDR3 is TGTGCCAGCAGCTTATATACGGAGGCCTACGAGCAGTACTTC. This encodes CASSLYTEAYEQYF.

The rearrangement uses TRBV11-2 and TRBJ1-1; no firm D call. Germline CDR1 is SGHAT and CDR2 is FQNNGV. The CDR3 sequence is 11 residues long. V shed 3 bases and J shed 5 bases, with 4 bases lying between them. CDR3 loop: CASSFKTEAFF. The CDR3 DNA sequence: TGTGCCAGCAGCTTCAAGACTGAAGCTTTCTTT.

This chain uses TRBV5-4 with TRBJ2-3; a weak D match, TRBD2 (7 bases). CDR1 and CDR2 from the germline V gene are SGHNT and YYREEE (reference sequence). CDR3 length equals 16 residues. V was trimmed by 5 bases and J by 6 bases, leaving 22 bases between them. The CDR3 DNA reads TGTGCCAGCAGTGGGGGGGCCGTCCGGCCGCCGGATACGCAGTATTTT. As protein: CASSGGAVRPPDTQYF.

This clone was found once. The genes are TRBV7-9 and TRBJ1-5; no firm D call. This CDR3 has 14 residues. Deletions cut 5 bases from V and 1 base from J, with 9 bases between. The germline gives CDR1 SEHNR, CDR2 FQNEAQ (reference sequence). In DNA form, the CDR3 reads TGTGCCAGCAGCGCGGACGGGAGCAATCAGCCCCAGCATTTT. Protein product: CASSADGSNQPQHF.

V is TRBV28 and J is TRBJ1-4; TRBD1 matches 8 bases. Germline lookup yields CDR1 MDHEN and CDR2 SYDVKM. There are 15 residues in the CDR3. After removal of 5 bases from V and 3 bases from J, the junction contained 5 bases not matched to a gene. CDR3 sequence (DNA): TGTGCCAGCAGTGCGGGACAGGTGGCTAATGAAAAACTGTTTTTT. It is translated as CASSAGQVANEKLFF.

The rearrangement joins TRBV6-5 to TRBJ2-1; 7 bases fit TRBD1. CDR1 and CDR2 from the germline V gene are MNHEY and SVGAGI. This CDR3 has 15 amino acids. Trimming cost V 0 bases and J 3 bases; bases outside gene matches: 2. The CDR3 DNA reads as TGTGCCAGCAGTTACTCTGGACAGGACTACAATGAGCAGTTCTTC. It yields the protein CASSYSGQDYNEQFF.

This rearrangement joins TRBV27 to TRBJ1-2; no firm D call. This CDR3 region has 14 residues. The V end lost 2 bases, the J end lost 0 bases, and 7 bases lay between the germline ends. Germline CDR1 and CDR2: MNHEY and SMNVEV (reference sequence). Here the CDR3 reads CASSLLGANYGYTF. In nucleotides, the CDR3 is TGTGCCAGCAGTTTACTGGGCGCTAACTATGGCTACACCTTC.

The chain couples TRBV4-3 to TRBJ2-7; the D call may be TRBD1 or TRBD2 (6 bases each). CDR1 and CDR2 from the germline V gene are LGHNA and YSLEER. This CDR3 is 14 amino acids long. Trimming removed 5 bases at V and 3 bases at J, with 14 bases between. For the CDR3, the DNA is TGCGCCAGCAGCGTGGTGAGGGGGGACTACGAGCAGTACTTC. Amino acid sequence: CASSVVRGDYEQYF.

This chain links TRBV11-3 with TRBJ2-2, with D possibly being TRBD1 or TRBD2 (5 bases each). Germline CDR1 reads SGHNT; CDR2 reads YENEEA. The germline V and J ends were trimmed by 3 bases and 5 bases, with 7 bases remaining between them. The CDR3 is made up of 13 amino acids. Here the CDR3 reads CASSLGETGELFF. CDR3 DNA sequence: TGTGCCAGCAGCTTGGGGGAAACCGGGGAGCTGTTTTTT.

Comment on this clone: Other DNA sequences in this specimen translate into the identical CDR3. This rearrangement joins TRBV30 to TRBJ2-1; D call uncertain. This CDR3 has 11 amino acids. The V gene's germline CDR1 is GTSNPN and CDR2 SVGIG (reference sequence). The V gene lost 0 bases and the J gene lost 4 bases, with 1 base spanning the gap. DNA of the CDR3: TGTGCCTGGAGTGTTTACAATGAGCAGTTCTTC. Translating it yields CAWSVYNEQFF.

The chain recombines TRBV5-1 with TRBJ1-6; a weak D match, TRBD1 (6 bases). This CDR3 has 13 residues. V was trimmed by 1 base and J by 8 bases, leaving 7 bases between them. Germline V lookup: CDR1 SGHRS, CDR2 YFSETQ. The CDR3 DNA sequence: TGCGCCAGCAGCTTGTCAGGGGATTCACCCCTCCACTTT. As protein: CASSLSGDSPLHF. The entire variable domain, with the rest obtained from reference TRBV5-1 and TRBJ1-6, is as follows: KAGVTQTPRYLIKTRGQQVTLSCSPISGHRSVSWYQQTPGQGLQFLFEYFSETQRNKGNFPGRFSGRQFSNSRSEMNVSTLELGDSALYLCASSLSGDSPLHFGNGTRLTVT.

The chain links TRBV9 to TRBJ2-3; D gene uncertain. V was pared by 0 bases and J by 1 base, with 15 bases between. The CDR3 consists of 17 residues. The germline CDR1 and CDR2 sequences are SGDLS and YYNGEE. CDR3 DNA: TGTGCCAGCAGCGTAGCGGCGCTCGCGTCGGGCACAGATACGCAGTATTTT. Translated: CASSVAALASGTDTQYF.

The genes are TRBV18 and TRBJ2-7, with TRBD2 identical over 8 bases. The CDR3 spans 14 residues. The trim removed 4 bases at V and 2 bases at J, leaving 4 bases unmatched. The germline CDR1 and CDR2 sequences are KGHSH and LQKENI. CDR3 DNA: TGTGCCAGCTCACGGGCGGGAGGCGCCTACGAGCAGTACTTC. Residues: CASSRAGGAYEQYF.

This chain uses TRBV7-2 with TRBJ1-1; TRBD1 matches 9 bases. Trimming at V came to 5 bases and at J to 5 bases, leaving 12 bases not matched to a gene. CDR1 and CDR2 from the germline V gene are SGHTA and FQGNSA. The CDR3 is 16 residues long. CDR3 amino acids: CASSPQGQGSITEAFF. The CDR3 DNA reads TGTGCCAGCAGCCCCCAGGGACAGGGAAGTATAACTGAAGCTTTCTTT.

This clone was counted between two and nine times. The gene calls are TRBV5-1 and TRBJ1-1, with TRBD1 identical over 9 bases. CDR1 is SGHRS and CDR2 is YFSETQ in the germline V gene. CDR3 length equals 15 residues. After removal of 4 bases from V and 1 base from J, the junction contained 5 bases not matched to a gene. For the CDR3, the DNA is TGCGCCAGCAGCACCATGGGACAGGGGAACACTGAAGCTTTCTTT. It specifies CASSTMGQGNTEAFF.

This chain connects TRBV6-1 to TRBJ1-2; 9 positions match TRBD1. The CDR3 runs 14 residues. Germline V lookup: CDR1 MNHNS, CDR2 SASEGT. J was trimmed by 6 bases and V by 8 bases; bases with no gene match: 10. DNA of the CDR3: TGTGCCAGCCTATTATCCGGGACAGGGAATGGCTACACCTTC. Translation gives CASLLSGTGNGYTF.

The chain has TRBV13 and TRBJ1-1; 7 positions match TRBD1. Per the germline V gene, CDR1 is PRHDT and CDR2 is FYEKMQ (reference sequence). V lost 5 bases, J lost 8 bases, and 14 bases stayed unmatched. There are 15 residues in the CDR3. The DNA of the CDR3 is TGTGCCAGCAGCCATATCGACAGGGTCGAGAAAGAAGCTTTCTTT. Translating it yields CASSHIDRVEKEAFF.

The chain has TRBV7-9 and TRBJ1-3; TRBD1 agrees at 8 bases. CDR1 is SEHNR and CDR2 is FQNEAQ in the germline V gene (reference sequence). This CDR3 region has 15 residues. After removal of 1 base from V and 5 bases from J, the junction contained 4 bases not matched to a gene. CDR3: CASSLGTGLRNTIYF. For the CDR3, the DNA is TGTGCCAGCAGCTTAGGGACAGGGCTCCGAAACACCATATATTTT.

This chain's CDR3 is CASSPGLPGNTIYF. Here the CDR3 DNA reads TGCGCCAGCAGTCCGGGACTCCCAGGAAACACCATATATTTT. The chain uses TRBV10-1 and TRBJ1-3, with D perhaps matching TRBD1 (5 bases). CDR1 and CDR2 from the germline V gene are WNHNN and SYGVQD (reference sequence). Trimming shortened V by 5 bases and J by 4 bases, and 12 bases separated the two germline ends. The CDR3 consists of 14 residues.

The V gene is TRBV4-1, the J gene TRBJ1-1, with D unclear. This CDR3 contains 17 residues. Trimming shortened V by 1 base and J by 0 bases, and 15 bases separated the two germline ends. The germline CDR1 and CDR2 sequences are MGHRA and YSYEKL. The CDR3 loop reads CASSQVGAQALNTEAFF. The CDR3 DNA is TGCGCCAGCAGCCAAGTTGGTGCGCAGGCCCTGAACACTGAAGCTTTCTTT.

The chain links TRBV28 to TRBJ2-7, with 7 bases aligning to TRBD2. The CDR3 contains 15 residues. CDR1 and CDR2 from the germline V gene are MDHEN and SYDVKM. With 6 bases clipped from V and 0 bases from J, the junction kept 8 bases outside the gene matches. CDR3 coding DNA: TGTGCCAGCAGGGGTGGGACTACTGGCTCCTACGAGCAGTACTTC. Residues: CASRGGTTGSYEQYF.